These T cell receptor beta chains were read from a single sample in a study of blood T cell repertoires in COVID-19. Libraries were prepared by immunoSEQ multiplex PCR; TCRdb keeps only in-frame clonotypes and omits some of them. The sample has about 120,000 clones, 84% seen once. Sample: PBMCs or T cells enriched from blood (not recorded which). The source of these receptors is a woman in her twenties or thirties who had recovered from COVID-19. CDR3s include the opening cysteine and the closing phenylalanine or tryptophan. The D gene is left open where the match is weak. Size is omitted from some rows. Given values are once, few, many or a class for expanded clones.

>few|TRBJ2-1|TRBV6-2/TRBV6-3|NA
CASSYVGSLYNEQFF
TGTGCCAGCAGTTACGTCGGGAGCTTATACAATGAGCAGTTCTTC
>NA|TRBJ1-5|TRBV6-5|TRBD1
CASTLQGIQPQHF
TGTGCCAGCACCTTACAGGGGATTCAGCCCCAGCATTTT
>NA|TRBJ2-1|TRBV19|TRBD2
CASAWSGRVGEQFF
TGTGCCAGTGCCTGGAGCGGGAGAGTCGGTGAGCAGTTCTTC
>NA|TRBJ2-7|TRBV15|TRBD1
CATSRDGGQGYEQYF
TGTGCCACCAGCAGAGATGGGGGACAGGGGTACGAGCAGTACTTC
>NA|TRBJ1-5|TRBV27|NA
CASRPDGGGGPSNQPQHF
TGTGCCAGCCGGCCGGACGGTGGGGGGGGGCCGAGCAATCAGCCCCAGCATTTT
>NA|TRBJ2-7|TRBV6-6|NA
CASSFLGPYEQYF
TGTGCCAGCAGTTTCTTGGGCCCCTACGAGCAGTACTTC
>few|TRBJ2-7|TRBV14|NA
CASSQPNDRRFQDEQYF
TGTGCCAGCAGCCAACCTAACGACAGGCGATTTCAGGACGAGCAGTACTTC
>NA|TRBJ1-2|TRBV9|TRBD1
CASSANDRVYGYTF
TGTGCCAGCAGCGCTAACGACAGGGTCTATGGCTACACCTTC
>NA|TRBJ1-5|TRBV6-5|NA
CASSPRRGNQPQHF
TGTGCCAGCAGTCCCCGCCGAGGGAATCAGCCCCAGCATTTT
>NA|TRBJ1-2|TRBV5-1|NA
CASSLGQVGYGYTF
TGCGCCAGCAGCTTGGGACAGGTTGGCTATGGCTACACCTTC
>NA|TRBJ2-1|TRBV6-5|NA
CASRRTDDYNEQFF
TGTGCCAGCAGGCGGACAGACGACTACAATGAGCAGTTCTTC
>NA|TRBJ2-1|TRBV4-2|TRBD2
CASSRSGPSYNEQFF
TGTGCCAGCAGCCGTAGCGGGCCCTCCTACAATGAGCAGTTCTTC
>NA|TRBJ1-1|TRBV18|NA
CASSPPSRGNTEAFF
TGTGCCAGCTCACCACCTTCTAGGGGGAACACTGAAGCTTTCTTT
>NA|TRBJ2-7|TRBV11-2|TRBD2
CASSSAGAWEREIAYEQYF
TGTGCCAGCAGCTCAGCGGGGGCGTGGGAGCGGGAGATCGCCTACGAGCAGTACTTC
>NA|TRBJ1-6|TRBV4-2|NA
CASSQVGTHNSPLHF
TGTGCCAGCAGCCAAGTAGGGACTCATAATTCACCCCTCCACTTT
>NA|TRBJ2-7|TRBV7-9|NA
CASSPGLSKTYEQYF
TGTGCCAGCAGCCCAGGACTCTCCAAGACTTACGAGCAGTACTTC
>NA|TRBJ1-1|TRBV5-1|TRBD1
CASSLESGTGLPFF
TGCGCCAGCAGCTTGGAGTCCGGGACAGGGTTGCCTTTCTTT
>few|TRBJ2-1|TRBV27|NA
CASSFMGRRNNEQFF
TGTGCCAGCAGTTTCATGGGGAGGAGAAACAATGAGCAGTTCTTC
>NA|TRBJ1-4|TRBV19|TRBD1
CASRTYGTGGEKLFF
TGTGCCAGTAGGACCTACGGGACAGGTGGCGAAAAACTGTTTTTT
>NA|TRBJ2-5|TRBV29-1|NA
CSVEAGGPRETQYF
TGCAGCGTTGAAGCGGGGGGCCCAAGAGAGACCCAGTACTTC
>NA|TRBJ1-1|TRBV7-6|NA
CASSLPPWRDRTEAFF
TGTGCCAGCAGCCTCCCCCCTTGGAGGGATCGTACTGAAGCTTTCTTT
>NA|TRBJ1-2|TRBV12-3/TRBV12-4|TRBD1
CASSQTGDGYTF
TGTGCCAGCAGTCAGACAGGGGATGGCTACACCTTC
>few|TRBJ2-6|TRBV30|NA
CAWTPRSGPGANVLTF
TGTGCCTGGACCCCCAGGTCAGGGCCTGGGGCCAACGTCCTGACTTTC
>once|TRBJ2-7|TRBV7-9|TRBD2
CASTKTLAGGLGEQYF
TGTGCCAGCACCAAGACCCTAGCGGGAGGTTTGGGGGAGCAGTACTTC
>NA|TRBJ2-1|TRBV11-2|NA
CASSPLTRVSGNEQFF
TGTGCCAGCAGCCCGCTAACTAGGGTGAGTGGTAATGAGCAGTTCTTC
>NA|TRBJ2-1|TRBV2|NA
CASSELGGPGPEQFF
TGTGCCAGCAGTGAATTAGGAGGGCCTGGTCCTGAGCAGTTCTTC
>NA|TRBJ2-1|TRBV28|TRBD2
CASRLAGGNEQFF
TGTGCCAGCAGACTAGCGGGAGGCAATGAGCAGTTCTTC
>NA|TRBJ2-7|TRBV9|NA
CASSRDGGAIKQYF
TGTGCCAGCAGCCGGGACGGAGGGGCGATCAAGCAGTACTTC
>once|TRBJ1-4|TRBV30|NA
CAWSKKQGFPPVNEKLFF
TGTGCCTGGAGTAAAAAACAGGGATTTCCTCCCGTTAATGAAAAACTGTTTTTT
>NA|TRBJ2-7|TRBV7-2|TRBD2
CASSAGSGGYEQYF
TGTGCCAGCAGCGCGGGATCGGGAGGCTACGAGCAGTACTTC
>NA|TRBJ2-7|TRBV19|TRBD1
CASSILGQAYEQYF
TGTGCCAGTAGTATCCTGGGACAGGCCTACGAGCAGTACTTC
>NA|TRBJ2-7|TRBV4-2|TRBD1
CASSQAWTGRTYEQYF
TGTGCCAGCAGCCAAGCCTGGACAGGTAGGACCTACGAGCAGTACTTC
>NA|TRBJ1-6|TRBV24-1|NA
CAQGAPTNSPLHF
TGTGCACAGGGAGCGCCCACTAATTCACCCCTCCACTTT
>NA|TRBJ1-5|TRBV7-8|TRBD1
CASSFGDRGLQPQHF
TGTGCCAGCAGCTTCGGAGACAGGGGGCTTCAGCCCCAGCATTTT
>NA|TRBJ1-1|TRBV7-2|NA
CASSLDGGWVTTEAFF
TGTGCCAGCAGCTTAGACGGGGGGTGGGTGACAACTGAAGCTTTCTTT
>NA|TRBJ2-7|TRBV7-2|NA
CASKQGITYEQYF
TGTGCCAGCAAACAGGGTATCACCTACGAGCAGTACTTC
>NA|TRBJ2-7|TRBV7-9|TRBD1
CASRLLGQGGYEQYF
TGTGCCAGCAGGCTCCTGGGACAGGGAGGCTACGAGCAGTACTTC
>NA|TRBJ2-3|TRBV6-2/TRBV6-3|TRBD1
CASSPLRDRGADTQYF
TGTGCCAGCAGCCCCCTCCGGGACAGGGGTGCAGATACGCAGTATTTT
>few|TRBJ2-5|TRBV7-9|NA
CASQARRSETQYF
TGTGCCAGTCAAGCCCGCCGATCGGAGACCCAGTACTTC
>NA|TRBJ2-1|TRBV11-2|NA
CASSPGGWMRDRNEQFF
TGTGCCAGCAGCCCAGGGGGGTGGATGCGGGACCGCAATGAGCAGTTCTTC
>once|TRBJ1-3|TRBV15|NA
CATKGRSGNTIYF
TGTGCCACGAAGGGGAGGTCTGGAAACACCATATATTTT
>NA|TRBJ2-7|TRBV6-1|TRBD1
CASSEWDRSYEQYF
TGTGCCAGCAGTGAATGGGACAGATCCTACGAGCAGTACTTC
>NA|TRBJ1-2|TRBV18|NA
CASSPGQRSNYGYTF
TGTGCCAGCTCACCAGGCCAGCGTTCTAACTATGGCTACACCTTC
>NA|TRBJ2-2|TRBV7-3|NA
CASSLVRQGNTGELFF
TGTGCCAGCAGCTTAGTGCGGCAGGGCAACACCGGGGAGCTGTTTTTT
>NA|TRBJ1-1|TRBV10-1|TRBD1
CASRRDRENTEAFF
TGCGCCAGCAGGCGGGACAGGGAGAACACTGAAGCTTTCTTT
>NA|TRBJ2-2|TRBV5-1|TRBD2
CASSDTSGRDTGELFF
TGCGCCAGCAGCGATACTAGCGGGAGGGACACCGGGGAGCTGTTTTTT